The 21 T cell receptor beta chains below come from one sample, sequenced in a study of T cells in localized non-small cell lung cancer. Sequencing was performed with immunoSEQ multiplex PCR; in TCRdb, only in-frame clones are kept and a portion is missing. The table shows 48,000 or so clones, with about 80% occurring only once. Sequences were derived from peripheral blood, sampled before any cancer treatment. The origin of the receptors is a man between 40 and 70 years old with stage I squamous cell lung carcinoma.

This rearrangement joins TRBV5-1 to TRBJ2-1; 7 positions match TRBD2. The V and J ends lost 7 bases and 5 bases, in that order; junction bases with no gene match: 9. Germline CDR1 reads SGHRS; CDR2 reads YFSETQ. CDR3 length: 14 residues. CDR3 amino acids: CASGDPSGNNEQFF. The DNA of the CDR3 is TGCGCCAGCGGAGACCCTAGCGGAAACAATGAGCAGTTCTTC.

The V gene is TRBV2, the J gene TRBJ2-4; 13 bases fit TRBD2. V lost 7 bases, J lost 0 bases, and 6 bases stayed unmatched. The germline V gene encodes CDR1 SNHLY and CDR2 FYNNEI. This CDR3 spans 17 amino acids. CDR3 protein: CASILAGGSLAKNIQYF. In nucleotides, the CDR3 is TGTGCCAGCATACTAGCGGGGGGGTCCCTAGCCAAAAACATTCAGTACTTC.

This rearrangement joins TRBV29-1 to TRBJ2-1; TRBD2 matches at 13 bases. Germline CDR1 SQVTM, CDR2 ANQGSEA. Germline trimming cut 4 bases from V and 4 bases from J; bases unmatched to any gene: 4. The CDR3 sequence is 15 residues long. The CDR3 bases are TGCAGCGTTGCAACTAGCGGGGGGGCTTACAATGAGCAGTTCTTC. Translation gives CSVATSGGAYNEQFF.

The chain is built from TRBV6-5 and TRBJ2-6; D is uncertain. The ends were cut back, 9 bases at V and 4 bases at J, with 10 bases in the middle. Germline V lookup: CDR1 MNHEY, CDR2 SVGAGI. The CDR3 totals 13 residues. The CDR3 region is CASSVSGANVLTF. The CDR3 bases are TGTGCCAGTAGTGTCTCGGGGGCCAACGTCCTGACTTTC.

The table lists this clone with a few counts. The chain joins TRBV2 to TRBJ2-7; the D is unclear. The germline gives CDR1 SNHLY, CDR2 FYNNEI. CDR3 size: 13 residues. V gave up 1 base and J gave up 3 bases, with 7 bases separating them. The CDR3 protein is CASSEGLYYEQYF. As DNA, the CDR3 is TGTGCCAGCAGTGAAGGACTCTACTACGAGCAGTACTTC.

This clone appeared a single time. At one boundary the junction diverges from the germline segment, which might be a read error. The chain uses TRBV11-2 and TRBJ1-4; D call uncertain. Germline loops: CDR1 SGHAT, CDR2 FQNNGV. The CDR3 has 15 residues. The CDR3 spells CASSPRPGPKEKLFF. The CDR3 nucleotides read TGTGCCAGCAGCCCCCGACCCGGGCCTAAGGAAAAACTGTTTTTT.

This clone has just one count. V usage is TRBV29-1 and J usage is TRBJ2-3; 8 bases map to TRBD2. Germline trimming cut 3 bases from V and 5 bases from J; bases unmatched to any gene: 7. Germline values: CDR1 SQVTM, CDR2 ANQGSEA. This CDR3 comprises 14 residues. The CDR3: CSVDAGGVVDTQYF. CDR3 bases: TGCAGCGTTGATGCGGGGGGCGTGGTAGATACGCAGTATTTT.

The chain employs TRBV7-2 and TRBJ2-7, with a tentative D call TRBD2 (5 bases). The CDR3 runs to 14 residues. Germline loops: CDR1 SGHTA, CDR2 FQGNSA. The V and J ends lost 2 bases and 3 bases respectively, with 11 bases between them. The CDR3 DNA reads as TGTGCCAGCAGCTTAAAACGAGCGGACTACGAGCAGTACTTC. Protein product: CASSLKRADYEQYF.

CDR3 region: CASRPNTDTQYF. DNA for the CDR3: TGTGCCAGCAGGCCCAACACAGATACGCAGTATTTT. J is TRBJ2-3 and V is TRBV25-1; D gene uncertain. Germline V gene data show CDR1 as MGHDK and CDR2 as SYGVNS. CDR3 length: 12 residues. Trimming took off 6 bases at V and 2 bases at J, with 6 bases between the two ends.

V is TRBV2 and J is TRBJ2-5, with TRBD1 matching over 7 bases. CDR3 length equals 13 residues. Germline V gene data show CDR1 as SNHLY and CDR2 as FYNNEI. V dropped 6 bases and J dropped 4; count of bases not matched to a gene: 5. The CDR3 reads CASRIGTAETQYF. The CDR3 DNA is TGTGCCAGCAGGATCGGGACAGCAGAGACCCAGTACTTC.

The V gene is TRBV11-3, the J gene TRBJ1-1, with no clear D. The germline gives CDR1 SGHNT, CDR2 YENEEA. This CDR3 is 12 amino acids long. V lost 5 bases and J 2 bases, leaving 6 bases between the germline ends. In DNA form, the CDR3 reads TGTGCCAGCAGCCCGGAAAACACTGAAGCTTTCTTT. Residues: CASSPENTEAFF.

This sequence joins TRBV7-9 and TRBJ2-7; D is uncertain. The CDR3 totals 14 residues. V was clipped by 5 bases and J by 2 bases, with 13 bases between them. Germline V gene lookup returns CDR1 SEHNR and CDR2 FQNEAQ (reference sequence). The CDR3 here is CASSEKAQPYEQYF. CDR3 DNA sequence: TGTGCCAGCAGCGAAAAGGCACAGCCCTACGAGCAGTACTTC.

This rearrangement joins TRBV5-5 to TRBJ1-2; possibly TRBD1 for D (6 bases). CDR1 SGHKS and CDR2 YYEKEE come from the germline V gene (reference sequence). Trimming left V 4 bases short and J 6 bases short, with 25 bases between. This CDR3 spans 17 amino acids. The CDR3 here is CASSLQVLTGTQNGYTF. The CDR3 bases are TGTGCCAGCAGCCTCCAGGTACTTACCGGGACACAGAATGGCTACACCTTC.

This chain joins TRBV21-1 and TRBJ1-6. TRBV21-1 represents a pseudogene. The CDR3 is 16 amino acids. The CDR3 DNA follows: TGTGCCAGCAGCAAAGGAGGGGGGGGCGGTAATTCACCCCTCCACTTT. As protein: CASSKGGGGGNSPLHF.

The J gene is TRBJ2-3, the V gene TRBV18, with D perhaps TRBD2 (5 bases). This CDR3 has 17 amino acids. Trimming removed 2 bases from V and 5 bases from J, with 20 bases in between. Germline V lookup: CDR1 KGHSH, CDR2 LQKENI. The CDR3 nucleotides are TGTGCCAGCTCACCAGGGCTCGGACCGGGGATAGGAGATACGCAGTATTTT. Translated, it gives CASSPGLGPGIGDTQYF.

This CDR3 is CAITPRGGQGPYEQYF. The CDR3 region has the DNA TGTGCCATCACCCCGAGGGGGGGACAGGGTCCCTACGAGCAGTACTTC. The chain is built from TRBV10-3 and TRBJ2-7, with TRBD1 identical over 9 bases. Germline CDR1 ENHRY, CDR2 SYGVKD. Trimming at V came to 7 bases and at J to 2 bases, leaving 12 bases not matched to a gene. This CDR3 contains 16 residues.

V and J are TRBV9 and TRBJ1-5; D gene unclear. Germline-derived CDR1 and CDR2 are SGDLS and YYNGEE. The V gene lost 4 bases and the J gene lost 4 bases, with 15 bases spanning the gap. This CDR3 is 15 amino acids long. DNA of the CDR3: TGTGCCAGCAGCCCAGGCCCGACACCGAATCAGCCCCAGCATTTT. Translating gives CASSPGPTPNQPQHF.

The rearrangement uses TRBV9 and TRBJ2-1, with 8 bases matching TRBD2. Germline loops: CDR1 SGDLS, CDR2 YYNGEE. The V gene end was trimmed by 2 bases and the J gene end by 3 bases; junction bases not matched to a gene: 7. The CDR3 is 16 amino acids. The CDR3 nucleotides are TGTGCCAGCAGCGTGAGGAGCGGGGGAGTCTACAATGAGCAGTTCTTC. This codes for CASSVRSGGVYNEQFF.

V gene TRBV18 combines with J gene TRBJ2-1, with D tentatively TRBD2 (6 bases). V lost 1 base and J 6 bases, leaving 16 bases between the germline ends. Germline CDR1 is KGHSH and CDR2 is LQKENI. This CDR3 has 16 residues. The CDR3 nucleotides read TGTGCCAGCTCACCACAGAGTGGAGGGCGGGCCAATGAGCAGTTCTTC. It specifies CASSPQSGGRANEQFF.

The CDR3 region has the DNA TGCAGCGTTGGTGAATTGGACCTTGAAGCTTTCTTT. Protein product: CSVGELDLEAFF. The V gene is TRBV29-1, the J gene TRBJ1-1; no clear D gene. The CDR3 sequence is 12 residues long. Germline V lookup: CDR1 SQVTM, CDR2 ANQGSEA. V lost 4 bases, J lost 7 bases, and 13 bases lay in between.

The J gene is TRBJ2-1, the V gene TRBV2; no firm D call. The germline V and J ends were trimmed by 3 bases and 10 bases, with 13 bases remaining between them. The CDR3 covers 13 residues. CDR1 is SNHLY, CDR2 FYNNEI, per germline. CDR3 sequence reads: CASSDRDIPEQFF. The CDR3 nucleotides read TGTGCCAGCAGTGATAGGGATATCCCCGAGCAGTTCTTC.